This T cell receptor beta chain comes out of a study of T-cell memory formation after mild COVID-19. Study details: TCR clusters were mostly confined to one donor each. General observations from the study: Later expanders leaned toward CD4+, whereas clones contracting from day 15 to 85 were balanced CD4/CD8. The SARS-CoV-2 specificity of second-wave clones reaching peak at day 37 remained unverified.

This clonotype was counted a few times. The antigen is undetermined. 5'RACE primed at constant segments yielded TCR alpha and TCR beta cDNA libraries bearing sample barcodes and UMIs. MiXCR, applied by TCRdb to the 5' RACE reads, yields one record per CDR3 protein. The sample contains tens of thousands of distinct CDR3 sequences, about 15% of which appear only once. Trimming pared 1 base from V and 5 bases from J, leaving 12 bases between. The CDR3 is 15 residues long. CDR1 and CDR2 from the germline V gene are SEHNR and FQNEAQ (reference sequence). This chain connects TRBV7-9 to TRBJ2-1; the D gene is possibly TRBD2 (6 bases). This TCR came from an adult woman who had mild COVID-19 (a few samples of this study predate the infection). Cell type and time point are not known. Sequencing used PBMCs or a T cell subset sorted from them (not recorded which). The CDR3 region is CASSLDGLPNNEQFF. Here the CDR3 DNA reads TGTGCCAGCAGCTTAGATGGACTACCCAACAATGAGCAGTTCTTC.